The 20 T cell receptor beta chains below come from one sample, sequenced in a study of shared clonotypes between healthy human individuals. Data came from immunoSEQ multiplex PCR; TCRdb stores just in-frame clones and leaves some out. The repertoire holds fewer than 400,000 clones, with under 80% as singletons. The sample was memory CD4+ T cells sorted from blood. As for subset: CD45RA-negative fraction. The receptors stem from a man in his thirties or forties in good health.

This clone was recorded once. The chain joins TRBV30 to TRBJ2-5; D is ambiguous. Germline CDR1 GTSNPN, CDR2 SVGIG (reference sequence). The V and J ends lost 0 bases and 5 bases respectively, with 13 bases between them. The length of the CDR3 is 14 residues. The CDR3: CAWSVRRRLETQYF. The CDR3 nucleotides are TGTGCCTGGAGTGTACGTCGAAGGTTGGAGACCCAGTACTTC.

This clone was counted only a few times. This rearrangement joins TRBV2 to TRBJ1-4; D gene unclear. The V gene's germline CDR1 is SNHLY and CDR2 FYNNEI. Trimming stripped 4 bases from V and 5 bases from J, with 11 bases between. The CDR3 extends over 14 amino acids. The CDR3 DNA reads as TGTGCCAGCAGTGGGCCCGATGGAAATGAAAAACTGTTTTTT. This translates into CASSGPDGNEKLFF.

The chain has TRBV7-9 and TRBJ2-7, with TRBD1 matching over 9 bases. This CDR3 is built from 15 residues. Per germline, CDR1 SEHNR and CDR2 FQNEAQ (reference sequence). The J segment lost 3 bases and the V segment lost 4 bases, leaving 7 bases of the junction unmatched. The CDR3 bases are TGTGCCAGCAGCTCTCCGGACAGGGGTGACTACGAGCAGTACTTC. Amino acids: CASSSPDRGDYEQYF.

The chain links TRBV7-8 to TRBJ1-2; 9 bases map to TRBD1. The CDR3 length is 15 residues. Germline V gene sequence: CDR1 SGHVS, CDR2 FQNEAQ. The ends lost 0 bases at V and 4 bases at J; junction bases unmatched: 3. CDR3 sequence: CASSLARDRAYGYTF. The CDR3 nucleotides read TGTGCCAGCAGCTTAGCGCGGGACAGGGCCTATGGCTACACCTTC. Using reference TRBV7-8 and TRBJ1-2 for the parts outside the CDR3, the full variable domain is GAGVSQSPRYKVAKRGQDVALRCDPISGHVSLFWYQQALGQGPEFLTYFQNEAQLDKSGLPSDRFFAERPEGSVSTLKIQRTQQEDSAVYLCASSLARDRAYGYTFGSGTRLTVV.

This clone was detected only a few times. The rearrangement uses TRBV14 and TRBJ2-3; D remains ambiguous. There are 16 residues in the CDR3. Germline CDR1 reads SGHDN; CDR2 reads FVKESK. Trimming left V 0 bases short and J 2 bases short, with 12 bases between. The CDR3 loop is CASSQDRTGHTDTQYF. CDR3 sequence (DNA): TGTGCCAGCAGCCAAGATCGTACTGGCCACACAGATACGCAGTATTTT.

The chain employs TRBV5-6 and TRBJ1-1, with 8 bases aligning to TRBD1. The CDR3 runs 15 residues. CDR1 SGHDT and CDR2 YYEEEE come from the germline V gene. With V trimmed by 4 bases and J by 0 bases, 5 bases remained unmatched. Here the CDR3 DNA reads TGTGCCAGCAGCCCACGACAGGGGCTGAACACTGAAGCTTTCTTT. The encoded protein is CASSPRQGLNTEAFF.

V is TRBV7-9 and J is TRBJ2-7, with 8 bases lining up with TRBD2. The CDR3 is 11 residues long. Unmatched junction bases numbered 3, after V lost 8 bases and J lost 6 bases. Looked up from germline, CDR1 is SEHNR and CDR2 is FQNEAQ (reference sequence). CDR3 sequence reads: CASQAGGEQYF. The CDR3 coding sequence is TGTGCCAGCCAGGCGGGAGGCGAGCAGTACTTC.

The V call is TRBV18, the J call TRBJ2-5; maybe TRBD2 (5 bases). CDR1 is KGHSH, CDR2 LQKENI, per germline. V was cut by 5 bases and J by 7 bases, with 14 bases left in between. CDR3 length: 13 amino acids. The CDR3 reads CASSEDQEGTQYF. The CDR3 DNA is TGTGCCAGCTCAGAGGACCAAGAGGGGACCCAGTACTTC.

The chain couples TRBV5-4 to TRBJ2-2; D unresolved. Trimming removed 4 bases at V and 10 bases at J, with 11 bases between. Germline-derived CDR1 and CDR2 are SGHNT and YYREEE (reference sequence). The length of the CDR3 is 12 residues. This CDR3 reads CASSLDLKELFF. The CDR3 DNA reads TGTGCCAGCAGCCTCGACTTAAAGGAGCTGTTTTTT.

This clone turned up a few times. The chain carries TRBV10-1 and TRBJ2-7, with D perhaps being TRBD1 or TRBD2 (7 bases each). This CDR3 is built from 16 residues. Looked up from germline, CDR1 is WNHNN and CDR2 is SYGVQD (reference sequence). With 8 bases removed from V and 2 bases from J, the gap between germline ends came to 22 bases. The CDR3 nucleotides are TGCGCCAGCTCCGCCGGGACAGTGCGGGAGCCCTACGAGCAGTACTTC. Its translation: CASSAGTVREPYEQYF.

The V call is TRBV13, the J call TRBJ1-4, with 8 bases identical to TRBD1. The CDR3 totals 15 residues. V was clipped by 5 bases and J by 6 bases; unmatched bases: 8. The germline CDR1 and CDR2 sequences are PRHDT and FYEKMQ (reference sequence). In DNA, the CDR3 is TGTGCCAGCAGCGCGAGGACAGGGCGGGATGAAAAACTGTTTTTT. Residues: CASSARTGRDEKLFF.

The chain couples TRBV5-1 to TRBJ2-5, with D perhaps given as TRBD1 or TRBD2 (5 bases each). The ends were cut back, 4 bases at V and 0 bases at J, with 13 bases in the middle. Germline V gene data show CDR1 as SGHRS and CDR2 as YFSETQ. CDR3 size: 15 residues. This chain's CDR3 is CASSDGTVYQETQYF. The CDR3 DNA sequence: TGCGCCAGCAGCGACGGGACGGTCTACCAAGAGACCCAGTACTTC.

The table lists this clone with a few counts. The V and J genes are TRBV25-1 and TRBJ1-4; the D gene is possibly TRBD1 (5 bases). Between the trimmed V and J ends, which lost 2 bases and 2 bases, there was a span of 12 bases. CDR3 length equals 16 residues. Germline lookup yields CDR1 MGHDK and CDR2 SYGVNS. CDR3 coding DNA: TGTGCCAGCAGTGAAAGAGGGGCAGGGACTAATGAAAAACTGTTTTTT. It translates to CASSERGAGTNEKLFF.

The V and J genes are TRBV9 and TRBJ2-3, with 12 bases lining up with TRBD2. The V gene end was trimmed by 0 bases and the J gene end by 6 bases; junction bases not matched to a gene: 8. Germline CDR1 reads SGDLS; CDR2 reads YYNGEE. The CDR3 consists of 17 residues. The CDR3 coding sequence is TGTGCCAGCAGCGTAGACCCGACTAGCGGGAGTCTCGATACGCAGTATTTT. Protein product: CASSVDPTSGSLDTQYF.

The chain is built from TRBV7-3 and TRBJ2-4; D is unclear. The germline CDR1 and CDR2 sequences are SGHTA and FQGTGA. CDR3 length equals 14 residues. Trimming removed 1 base at V and 7 bases at J, with 11 bases between. The CDR3, as DNA: TGTGCCAGCAGCTTAATGGGTCCTGGGAACATTCAGTACTTC. Translated: CASSLMGPGNIQYF.

The J gene is TRBJ2-3, the V gene TRBV30; D is uncertain. The CDR3 is 15 residues long. Trimming removed 2 bases at V and 0 bases at J, with 12 bases between. The germline V gene encodes CDR1 GTSNPN and CDR2 SVGIG (reference sequence). The CDR3 loop is CAWSKPKASTDTQYF. In nucleotides, the CDR3 is TGTGCCTGGAGTAAGCCAAAAGCTAGCACAGATACGCAGTATTTT.

This sequence joins TRBV27 and TRBJ2-1; D gene unclear. The CDR3 has 14 residues. Trimming took 5 bases from V and 9 from J, leaving 17 bases between them. Germline loops: CDR1 MNHEY, CDR2 SMNVEV (reference sequence). Here the CDR3 DNA reads TGTGCCAGCAGTGAGATCACCGCGCACGGTGAGCAGTTCTTC. Amino acids: CASSEITAHGEQFF.

The genes are TRBV29-1 and TRBJ2-7, with TRBD2 matching over 10 bases. CDR3 size: 16 residues. The trim removed 4 bases at V and 5 bases at J, leaving 14 bases unmatched. Germline V gives CDR1 SQVTM, CDR2 ANQGSEA. For the CDR3, the DNA is TGCAGCGTTGTTGGAAGCCATCTAGCGGGAGTCCACGAGCAGTACTTC. This sequence encodes CSVVGSHLAGVHEQYF.

The table lists this clone with a few counts. The chain combines TRBV10-1 with TRBJ2-2; 11 bases agree with TRBD1. This CDR3 comprises 13 residues. V was pared by 6 bases and J by 6 bases, with 0 bases of the junction left unmatched. CDR1 is WNHNN and CDR2 is SYGVQD in the germline V gene (reference sequence). CDR3: CASRGQGAGELFF. The CDR3 DNA follows: TGCGCCAGCAGGGGACAGGGGGCCGGGGAGCTGTTTTTT.

This clone has a handful of counts. The rearrangement links TRBV28 to TRBJ2-7, with D hard to call. V lost 3 bases to trimming and J lost 4 bases, with 7 bases between them. This CDR3 is built from 12 residues. CDR1 is MDHEN and CDR2 is SYDVKM in the germline V gene. The CDR3 nucleotides are TGTGCCAGCAGTTTCATGGGGTACGAGCAGTACTTC. This codes for CASSFMGYEQYF.